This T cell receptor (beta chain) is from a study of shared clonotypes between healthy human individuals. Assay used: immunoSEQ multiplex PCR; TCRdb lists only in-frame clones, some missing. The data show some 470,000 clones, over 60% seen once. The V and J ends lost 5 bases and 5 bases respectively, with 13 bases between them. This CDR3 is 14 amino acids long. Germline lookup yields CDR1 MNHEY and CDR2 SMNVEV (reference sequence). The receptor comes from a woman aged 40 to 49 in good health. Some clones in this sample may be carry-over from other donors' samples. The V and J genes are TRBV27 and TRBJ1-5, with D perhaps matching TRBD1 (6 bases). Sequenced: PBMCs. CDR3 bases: TGTGCCAGCAGTCCCCCCGGGGGCGATCAGCCCCAGCATTTT. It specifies CASSPPGGDQPQHF.